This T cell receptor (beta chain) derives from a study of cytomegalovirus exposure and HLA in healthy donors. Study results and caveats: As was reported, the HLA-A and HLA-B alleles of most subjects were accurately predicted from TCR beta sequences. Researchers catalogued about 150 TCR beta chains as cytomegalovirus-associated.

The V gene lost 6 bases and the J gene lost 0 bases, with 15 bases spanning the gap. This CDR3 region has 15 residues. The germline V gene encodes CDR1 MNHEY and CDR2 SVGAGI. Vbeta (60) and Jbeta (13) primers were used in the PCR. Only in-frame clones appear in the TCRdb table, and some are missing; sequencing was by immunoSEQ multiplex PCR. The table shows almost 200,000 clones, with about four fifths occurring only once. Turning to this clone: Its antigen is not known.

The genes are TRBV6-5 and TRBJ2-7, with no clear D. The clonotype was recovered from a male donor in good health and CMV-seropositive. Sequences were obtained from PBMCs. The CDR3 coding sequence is TGTGCCAGCAGGTCGGCGGTGGAGTACTCCTACGAGCAGTACTTC. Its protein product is CASRSAVEYSYEQYF.